The 23 T cell receptor beta chains in this list originate from one sample, sequenced in a study of blood T cell repertoires in COVID-19. Profiling relied on immunoSEQ multiplex PCR, and the TCRdb table lists in-frame clones only, not all of them. The profile shows roughly 53,000 clones, 70% to 90% of them singletons. The sample was peripheral blood. The receptors were sampled from a man aged 40-50 years with active COVID-19.

The rearrangement joins TRBV6-5 to TRBJ2-5, with D perhaps matching TRBD1 (5 bases). The V and J ends lost 0 bases and 5 bases respectively, with 13 bases between them. From germline, CDR1 is MNHEY and CDR2 SVGAGI. The CDR3 runs to 15 residues. CDR3 sequence: CASSYSGHGRETQYF. The CDR3 region has the DNA TGTGCCAGCAGTTACTCGGGGCACGGTAGGGAGACCCAGTACTTC.

The chain uses TRBV7-9 and TRBJ2-2; TRBD2 matches 8 bases. This CDR3 is built from 16 residues. V lost 1 base to trimming and J lost 5 bases; unmatched junction nucleotides: 6. In germline, CDR1 is SEHNR, CDR2 FQNEAQ (reference sequence). CDR3 sequence: CASSLETSGVTGELFF. CDR3 sequence (DNA): TGTGCCAGCAGCTTAGAAACTAGCGGTGTGACCGGGGAGCTGTTTTTT.

The chain has TRBV5-1 and TRBJ2-2; the D gene is possibly TRBD2 (7 bases). From germline, CDR1 is SGHRS and CDR2 YFSETQ. V shed 0 bases and J shed 6 bases, with 15 bases lying between them. The CDR3 spans 16 residues. CDR3 residues: CASSLEGGRFAGELFF. CDR3 coding DNA: TGCGCCAGCAGCTTGGAGGGGGGGCGATTTGCCGGGGAGCTGTTTTTT.

The chain recombines TRBV9 with TRBJ2-5; D gene uncertain. This CDR3 is built from 14 residues. Germline CDR1 reads SGDLS; CDR2 reads YYNGEE. Trimming shortened V by 4 bases and J by 4 bases, and 14 bases separated the two germline ends. For the CDR3, the DNA is TGTGCCAGCAGCCCCCTCCGGGTTGGAGAGACCCAGTACTTC. Translation gives CASSPLRVGETQYF. The full variable domain, with the rest looked up from reference TRBV9 and TRBJ2-5, is DSGVTQTPKHLITATGQRVTLRCSPRSGDLSVYWYQQSLDQGLQFLIQYYNGEERAKGNILERFSAQQFPDLHSELNLSSLELGDSALYFCASSPLRVGETQYFGPGTRLLVL.

DNA for the CDR3: TGTGCCAGCAGCCAAAGCCCGGGAGGGAAGTACAATGAGCAGTTCTTC. This translates into CASSQSPGGKYNEQFF. The chain uses TRBV3-1 (or the pseudogene TRBV3-2) and TRBJ2-1, with 8 nucleotides matching TRBD2. The V segment lost 2 bases and the J segment 4 bases; nucleotides outside the gene matches: 7. The CDR3 is made up of 16 amino acids. Per the germline V gene, CDR1 is LGHDT and CDR2 is YNNKEL (reference sequence).

This rearrangement joins TRBV5-1 to TRBJ1-4; 7 bases match TRBD1. The CDR3 length is 14 residues. With V trimmed by 4 bases and J by 1 base, 1 base remained unmatched. From germline, CDR1 is SGHRS and CDR2 YFSETQ. As DNA, the CDR3 is TGCGCCAGCAGCGGGACAGAAACTAATGAAAAACTGTTTTTT. Its translation: CASSGTETNEKLFF.

This chain links TRBV27 with TRBJ1-4; the D is unclear. Germline-derived CDR1 and CDR2 are MNHEY and SMNVEV (reference sequence). CDR3 length: 14 residues. Trimming took 8 bases from V and 7 from J, leaving 17 bases between them. The CDR3 DNA sequence: TGTGCCAGCTCAAAGGCCGGGTCGGGTGAAAAACTGTTTTTT. Protein sequence: CASSKAGSGEKLFF.

A few counts support this clone. The CDR3 nucleotides read TGTGCCAGTAGACCCGGGACAGGGGTCCACGAGCAGTACTTC. This gives the protein CASRPGTGVHEQYF. This chain joins TRBV19 and TRBJ2-7; TRBD1 matches at 10 bases. The CDR3 is 14 amino acids. V lost 6 bases, J lost 5 bases, and 7 bases stayed unmatched. Per the germline V gene, CDR1 is LNHDA and CDR2 is SQIVND (reference sequence).

This clone occurred once. Here the CDR3 DNA reads TGTGCCAGCAGCGGGGGGACTAGCGCAAGCTATGAGCAGTTCTTC. It translates to CASSGGTSASYEQFF. This chain links TRBV9 with TRBJ2-1; 10 bases map to TRBD2. CDR3 length equals 15 residues. V dropped 3 bases and J dropped 8; count of bases not matched to a gene: 8. CDR1 is SGDLS, CDR2 YYNGEE, per germline.

This rearrangement joins TRBV7-9 to TRBJ2-3, with D hard to call. Germline CDR1 reads SEHNR; CDR2 reads FQNEAQ (reference sequence). This CDR3 has 12 amino acids. With 2 bases removed from V and 4 bases from J, the gap between germline ends came to 4 bases. This chain's CDR3 is CASSLQSDTQYF. The CDR3 DNA sequence: TGTGCCAGCAGCTTACAATCAGATACGCAGTATTTT.

V usage is TRBV7-3 and J usage is TRBJ1-1, with TRBD1 as a possible D gene (5 bases). The CDR3 has 13 residues. Looked up from germline, CDR1 is SGHTA and CDR2 is FQGTGA. Trimming stripped 5 bases from V and 4 bases from J, with 11 bases between. CDR3 region: CASSRGGGTEAFF. The CDR3 DNA follows: TGTGCCAGCAGCCGGGGCGGGGGCACTGAAGCTTTCTTT.

The chain recombines TRBV9 with TRBJ2-7, with 8 bases aligning to TRBD1. The CDR3 length is 14 residues. J gave up 5 bases and V 0 bases, and 4 bases lay outside the gene matches. CDR1 and CDR2 from the germline V gene are SGDLS and YYNGEE. CDR3 sequence: CASSVGQGTDEQYF. The CDR3 DNA reads as TGTGCCAGCAGCGTAGGACAGGGGACGGACGAGCAGTACTTC.

The chain combines TRBV5-1 with TRBJ2-1; a weak D match, TRBD2 (5 bases). This CDR3 has 15 residues. V was pared by 4 bases and J by 4 bases, with 15 bases between. Germline CDR1 SGHRS, CDR2 YFSETQ. CDR3 nucleotides: TGCGCCAGCAGCCCAGCGGCACATCAGTACAATGAGCAGTTCTTC. Translating gives CASSPAAHQYNEQFF.

The rearrangement uses TRBV6-2 or TRBV6-3 and TRBJ2-1; 9 nucleotides agree with TRBD1. Germline-derived CDR1 and CDR2 are MNHEY and SVGEGT. The CDR3 consists of 17 residues. Trimming removed 6 bases from V and 6 bases from J; junction bases left unmatched: 15. Written as DNA, the CDR3 is TGTGCCAGCAGGTACACCGGGACAGGGAAGGGAGGCAATGAGCAGTTCTTC. It codes for CASRYTGTGKGGNEQFF.

The rearrangement uses TRBV6-5 and TRBJ1-1, with D possibly being TRBD1 (5 bases). Trimming stripped 2 bases from V and 8 bases from J, with 18 bases between. The CDR3 length is 15 residues. From germline, CDR1 is MNHEY and CDR2 SVGAGI. The CDR3 loop reads CASSYPGGRGTEAFF. For the CDR3, the DNA is TGTGCCAGCAGTTACCCTGGCGGGAGGGGAACAGAAGCTTTCTTT.

CDR3 coding DNA: TGCAGCGTTGAAGTTATGGGACATAAGGATGGCTACACCTTC. As protein: CSVEVMGHKDGYTF. V gene TRBV29-1 combines with J gene TRBJ1-2, with D tentatively TRBD1 (6 bases). The germline CDR1 and CDR2 sequences are SQVTM and ANQGSEA. Trimming left V 1 base short and J 6 bases short, with 15 bases between. The CDR3 runs to 14 residues. The whole variable domain, filled in from reference TRBV29-1 and TRBJ1-2, reads SAVISQKPSRDICQRGTSLTIQCQVDSQVTMMFWYRQQPGQSLTLIATANQGSEATYESGFVIDKFPISRPNLTFSTLTVSNMSPEDSSIYLCSVEVMGHKDGYTFGSGTRLTVV.

The chain recombines TRBV3-1 (or the pseudogene TRBV3-2) with TRBJ1-1; possibly TRBD1 for D (5 bases). Between the trimmed V and J ends, which lost 3 bases and 11 bases, there was a span of 10 bases. This CDR3 is 11 amino acids long. Per germline, CDR1 LGHDT and CDR2 YNNKEL (reference sequence). This chain's CDR3 is CASSHAGRAFF. In nucleotides, the CDR3 is TGTGCCAGCAGCCACGCAGGGCGGGCTTTCTTT.

The chain carries TRBV7-8 and TRBJ2-7; a weak D match, TRBD1 (6 bases). CDR3 length: 14 amino acids. Germline CDR1 SGHVS, CDR2 FQNEAQ. Trimming stripped 5 bases from V and 3 bases from J, with 14 bases between. The CDR3 here is CASSTRTALYEQYF. The CDR3 DNA reads TGTGCCAGCAGCACCCGGACAGCCCTCTACGAGCAGTACTTC.

The rearrangement uses TRBV28 and TRBJ2-1, with 8 nucleotides matching TRBD2. CDR3 size: 15 residues. Germline lookup yields CDR1 MDHEN and CDR2 SYDVKM. The trim removed 6 bases at V and 9 bases at J, leaving 13 bases unmatched. The CDR3 region is CASSMGGAGVGEQFF. The CDR3 DNA is TGTGCCAGCAGCATGGGCGGAGCGGGAGTGGGTGAGCAGTTCTTC.

The chain is built from TRBV6-1 and TRBJ1-5; weak D call: TRBD1 (5 bases). The germline V gene has CDR1 MNHNS and CDR2 SASEGT. The CDR3 runs 15 residues. The V gene lost 2 bases and the J gene lost 0 bases, with 8 bases spanning the gap. This chain's CDR3 is CASSERRDSNQPQHF. DNA of the CDR3: TGTGCCAGCAGTGAACGCAGGGATAGCAATCAGCCCCAGCATTTT.

The chain recombines TRBV5-1 with TRBJ2-3; TRBD2 matches 7 bases. The germline V gene has CDR1 SGHRS and CDR2 YFSETQ. The CDR3 is 18 residues long. J lost 1 base, V lost 0 bases, and 11 bases had no gene match. The CDR3 DNA reads TGCGCCAGCAGCTTGGCCGTGGGCAGCGGGACGGGCACAGATACGCAGTATTTT. Amino acids: CASSLAVGSGTGTDTQYF.

The rearrangement joins TRBV5-1 to TRBJ2-7; tentative D call: TRBD1 (6 bases). CDR1 SGHRS and CDR2 YFSETQ come from the germline V gene. Trimming pared 0 bases from V and 5 bases from J, leaving 12 bases between. The CDR3 runs 14 residues. The DNA for the CDR3 is TGCGCCAGCAGCTTGGGACAGGTAGTCCACGAGCAGTACTTC. The encoded protein is CASSLGQVVHEQYF.

The CDR3 region is CASSLPPGNTGELFF. For the CDR3, the DNA is TGTGCCAGCAGCTTGCCCCCGGGGAACACCGGGGAGCTGTTTTTT. V usage is TRBV5-4 and J usage is TRBJ2-2; no reliable D call. Trimming cost V 1 base and J 1 base, with 8 bases left between them. The CDR3 sequence is 15 residues long. Germline loops: CDR1 SGHNT, CDR2 YYREEE (reference sequence).